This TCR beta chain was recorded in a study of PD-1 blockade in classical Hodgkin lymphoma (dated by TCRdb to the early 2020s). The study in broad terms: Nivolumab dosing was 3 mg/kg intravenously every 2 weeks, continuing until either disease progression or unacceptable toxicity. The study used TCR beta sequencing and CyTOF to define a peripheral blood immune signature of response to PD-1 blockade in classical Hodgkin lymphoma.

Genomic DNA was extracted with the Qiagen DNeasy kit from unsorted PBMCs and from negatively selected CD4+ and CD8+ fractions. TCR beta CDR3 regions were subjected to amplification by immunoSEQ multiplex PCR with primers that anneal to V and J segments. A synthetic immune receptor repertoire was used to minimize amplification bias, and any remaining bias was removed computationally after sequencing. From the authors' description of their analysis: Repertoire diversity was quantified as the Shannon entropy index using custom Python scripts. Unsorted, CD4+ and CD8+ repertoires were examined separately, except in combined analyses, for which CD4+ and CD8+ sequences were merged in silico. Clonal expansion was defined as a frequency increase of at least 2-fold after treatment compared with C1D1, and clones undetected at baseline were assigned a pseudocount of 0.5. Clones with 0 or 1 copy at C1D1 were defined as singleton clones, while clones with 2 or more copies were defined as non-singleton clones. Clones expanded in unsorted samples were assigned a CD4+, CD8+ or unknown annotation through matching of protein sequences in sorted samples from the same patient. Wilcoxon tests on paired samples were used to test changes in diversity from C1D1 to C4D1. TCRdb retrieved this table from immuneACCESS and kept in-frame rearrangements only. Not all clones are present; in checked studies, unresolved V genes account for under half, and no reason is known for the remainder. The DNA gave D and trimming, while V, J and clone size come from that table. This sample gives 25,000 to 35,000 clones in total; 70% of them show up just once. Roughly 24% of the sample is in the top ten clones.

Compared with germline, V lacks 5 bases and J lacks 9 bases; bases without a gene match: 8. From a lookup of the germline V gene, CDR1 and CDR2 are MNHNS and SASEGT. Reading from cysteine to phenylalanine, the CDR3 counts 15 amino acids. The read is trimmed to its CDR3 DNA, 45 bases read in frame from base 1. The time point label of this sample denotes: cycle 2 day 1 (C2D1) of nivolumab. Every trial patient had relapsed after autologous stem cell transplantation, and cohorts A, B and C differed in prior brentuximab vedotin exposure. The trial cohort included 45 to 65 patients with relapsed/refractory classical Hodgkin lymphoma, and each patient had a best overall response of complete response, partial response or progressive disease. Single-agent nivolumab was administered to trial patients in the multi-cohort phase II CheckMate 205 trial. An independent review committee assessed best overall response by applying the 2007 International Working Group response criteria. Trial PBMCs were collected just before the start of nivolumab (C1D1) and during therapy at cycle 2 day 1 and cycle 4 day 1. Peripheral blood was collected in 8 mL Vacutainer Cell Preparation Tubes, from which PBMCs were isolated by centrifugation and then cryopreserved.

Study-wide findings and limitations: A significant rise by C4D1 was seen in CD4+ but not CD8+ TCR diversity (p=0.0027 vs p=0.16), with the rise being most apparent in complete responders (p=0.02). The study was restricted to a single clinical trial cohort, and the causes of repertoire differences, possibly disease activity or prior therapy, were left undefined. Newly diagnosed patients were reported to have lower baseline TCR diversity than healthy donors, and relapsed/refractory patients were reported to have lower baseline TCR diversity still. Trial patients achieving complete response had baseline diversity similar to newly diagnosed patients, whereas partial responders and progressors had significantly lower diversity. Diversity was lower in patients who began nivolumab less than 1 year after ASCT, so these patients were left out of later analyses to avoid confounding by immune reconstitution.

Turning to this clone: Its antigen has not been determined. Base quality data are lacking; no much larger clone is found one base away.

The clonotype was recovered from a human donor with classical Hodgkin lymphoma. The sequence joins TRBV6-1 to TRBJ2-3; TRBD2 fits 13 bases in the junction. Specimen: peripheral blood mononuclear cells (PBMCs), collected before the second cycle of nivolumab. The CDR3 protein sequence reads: CASSTTSGGAGTQYF. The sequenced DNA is TGTGCCAGCAGTACTACTAGCGGGGGGGCAGGAACGCAGTATTTT.